The 6 T cell receptor beta chains below come from one sample, sequenced in a study of blood T cells in healthy people across ages. It was with a sample-barcoded 5' primer and a J-beta primer mix that a second PCR of roughly 7 to 12 cycles was run. TCRdb processed the 5' RACE reads anew with MiXCR; each CDR3 protein has one entry. The data hold 650,000 or so distinct CDR3 sequences, with 52% observed a single time. The source material was blood. Every receptor here comes from a woman of 80 years or more in good health.

In regard to this clonotype: Being one base from a much bigger clone, this may be a read error. This chain connects TRBV12-3 or TRBV12-4 to TRBJ2-5; possible D gene TRBD1, 5 bases. The CDR3 runs 16 residues. CDR3 in DNA: TGTGCCAGCAGTTTTAGGAGCGAAGGGGAAGGAGAGGCCCAGTACTTC. Its translation: CASSFRSEGEGEAQYF.

A remark on this clonotype: A read error may be the cause here, since a much bigger clone is one base away. The V call is TRBV7-6, the J call TRBJ2-5, with no clear D. This CDR3 spans 14 amino acids. Germline V gives CDR1 SGHVS, CDR2 FNYEAQ. The CDR3 region is CAGSLGPESKTQYF. The CDR3 bases are TGTGCCGGCAGCTTAGGGCCAGAGAGTAAGACCCAGTACTTC.

This chain connects TRBV12-3 or TRBV12-4 to TRBJ2-3; D remains ambiguous. With 2 bases removed from V and 6 bases from J, the gap between germline ends came to 9 bases. This CDR3 region has 13 residues. CDR3 sequence: CASSLFDRDTQYF. Written as DNA, the CDR3 is TGTGCCAGCAGTTTATTTGACCGGGATACGCAGTATTTT.

Concerning this clonotype itself: A read error may explain this, as a much larger clone is one base away. The chain employs TRBV6-1 and TRBJ2-5; TRBD1 is a possible D gene (5 bases). The CDR3 has 14 amino acids. Between the trimmed V and J ends, which lost 6 bases and 11 bases, there was a span of 22 bases. CDR1 and CDR2 (germline): MNHNS, SASEGT. CDR3 sequence reads: CASRSGAQGNEQYF. The CDR3 DNA follows: TGTGCCAGCAGATCTGGGGCCCAGGGCAATGAGCAGTACTTC.

This chain joins TRBV5-1 and TRBJ2-7, with TRBD1 matching 8 bases. The DNA end favors TRBJ2-5, so the J call may be wrong. Germline values: CDR1 SGHRS, CDR2 YFSETQ. The CDR3 length is 16 residues. In nucleotides, the CDR3 is TGCGCCAGCAGCTTGGTGGCGACGGACAGGGAGGAGACCCAGTACTTC. Its protein is CASSLVATDREETQYF.

The gene calls are TRBV5-1 and TRBJ1-6; D unclear. Trimming pared 0 bases from V and 6 bases from J, leaving 4 bases between. The CDR3 loop spans 13 amino acids. Germline loops: CDR1 SGHRS, CDR2 YFSETQ. CDR3 protein: CASSLDSNSPLHF. CDR3 nucleotides: TGCGCCAGCAGCTTGGACAGTAATTCACCCCTCCACTTT.